The 8 T cell receptor beta chains below all came from one sample that was sequenced in a study of blood T cell repertoires in COVID-19. Generated by immunoSEQ multiplex PCR, the TCRdb table keeps only in-frame clones and is missing some. The sample yields approximately 200,000 clones, roughly 80% seen once. The sequencing input was peripheral blood. The receptors originated from a woman in her sixties with acute or convalescent COVID-19.

The CDR3 region is CASSQYGLGNSPLHF. The DNA of the CDR3 is TGTGCCAGCAGCCAATACGGACTGGGTAATTCACCCCTCCACTTT. The rearrangement links TRBV14 to TRBJ1-6; no reliable D call. CDR3 size: 15 residues. Germline CDR1 and CDR2: SGHDN and FVKESK. V dropped 2 bases and J dropped 6 bases, with 11 bases sitting between them.

This chain uses TRBV6-1 with TRBJ1-5; maybe TRBD1 (6 bases). The CDR3 length is 21 residues. The V end was cut by 0 bases, the J end by 2 bases, with 26 bases between. Germline CDR1 and CDR2: MNHNS and SASEGT. CDR3 DNA: TGTGCCAGCAGTGAAGCGGTGACTACCTCTTGGGGGCGCTTACGCAATCAGCCCCAGCATTTT. This codes for CASSEAVTTSWGRLRNQPQHF.

The rearrangement joins TRBV6-5 to TRBJ1-6; 7 bases fit TRBD1. The V segment lost 4 bases and the J segment 10 bases; nucleotides outside the gene matches: 13. Germline V lookup: CDR1 MNHEY, CDR2 SVGAGI. The CDR3 is made up of 16 amino acids. The CDR3 DNA reads as TGTGCCAGCAGTTTAGCCAGGACAGGACTCCCGTCACCCCTCCACTTT. Residues: CASSLARTGLPSPLHF.

V is TRBV2 and J is TRBJ2-3; no definite D call. The germline V gene has CDR1 SNHLY and CDR2 FYNNEI. V shed 6 bases and J shed 5 bases, with 3 bases lying between them. The CDR3 sequence is 10 residues long. CDR3 residues: CASSGDTQYF. The CDR3 bases are TGTGCCAGCAGCGGAGATACGCAGTATTTT.

This CDR3 is CAIRDSGGASFGELFF. CDR3 DNA sequence: TGTGCCATCAGGGATAGCGGGGGGGCCTCATTCGGGGAGCTGTTTTTT. The chain has TRBV10-3 and TRBJ2-2; 11 bases agree with TRBD2. The germline gives CDR1 ENHRY, CDR2 SYGVKD. The V gene end was trimmed by 6 bases and the J gene end by 7 bases; junction bases not matched to a gene: 10. CDR3 length: 16 residues.

J is TRBJ1-1 and V is TRBV6-5, with D perhaps TRBD1 (5 bases). This CDR3 has 14 residues. Deletions cut 7 bases from V and 0 bases from J, with 12 bases between. Germline CDR1 reads MNHEY; CDR2 reads SVGAGI. The CDR3 DNA is TGTGCCAGCACGATGGGCAGGGTGAACACTGAAGCTTTCTTT. It encodes CASTMGRVNTEAFF.

The rearrangement uses TRBV28 and TRBJ1-1; no clear D gene. Between the trimmed V and J ends, which lost 1 base and 11 bases, there was a span of 20 bases. The CDR3 consists of 15 residues. Looked up from germline, CDR1 is MDHEN and CDR2 is SYDVKM. The CDR3 is CASSLSVNPTPGAFF. The CDR3 DNA sequence: TGTGCCAGCAGTTTATCCGTGAACCCGACTCCTGGGGCTTTCTTT.

The V gene is TRBV12-3 or TRBV12-4, the J gene TRBJ1-1, with 7 bases lining up with TRBD1. With 6 bases clipped from V and 9 bases from J, the junction kept 7 bases outside the gene matches. CDR3 size: 12 residues. CDR3 in amino acids: CASRSGQRKAFF. The CDR3 DNA reads as TGTGCCAGCAGGTCGGGACAGCGAAAAGCTTTCTTT.